What follows are 25 T cell receptor beta chains derived from one specimen sequenced in a study of T-cell memory formation after mild COVID-19. One entry per CDR3 protein results from TCRdb running MiXCR on the 5' RACE reads. The sample includes about 260,000 distinct CDR3 sequences, 15% to 20% seen only once; the top ten take 22%. The sequencing sample was made of PBMCs or a T cell subset sorted from them (not recorded which). These receptors all come from a man younger than 35 who had mild COVID-19 (a few samples of this study predate the infection). Cell type and time point are not known.

The table lists this clonotype with a few counts. The chain couples TRBV5-1 to TRBJ1-4, with 7 nucleotides matching TRBD1. The germline V gene has CDR1 SGHRS and CDR2 YFSETQ. The CDR3 runs 14 residues. After removal of 3 bases from V and 7 bases from J, the junction contained 6 bases not matched to a gene. As DNA, the CDR3 is TGCGCCAGCAGCTCGACAGGGTTCGGTGAAAAACTGTTTTTT. It specifies CASSSTGFGEKLFF.

This clonotype was picked up a small number of times. This rearrangement joins TRBV29-1 to TRBJ1-1; D is ambiguous. V was cut by 7 bases and J by 3 bases, with 15 bases left in between. Per germline, CDR1 SQVTM and CDR2 ANQGSEA. The CDR3 consists of 13 residues. The CDR3 nucleotides are TGCAGCGGTGAGAGAAATCGGGACACTGAAGCTTTCTTT. Encoded protein: CSGERNRDTEAFF.

This clonotype showed up just a few times. V gene TRBV14 combines with J gene TRBJ1-4; the D is unclear. V lost 1 base to trimming and J lost 7 bases, with 10 bases between them. The CDR3 has 14 residues. Germline lookup yields CDR1 SGHDN and CDR2 FVKESK. CDR3 coding DNA: TGTGCCAGCAGCCAAGTCGGAGTCGGTGAAAAACTGTTTTTT. This codes for CASSQVGVGEKLFF.

In this sample, this clonotype turned up a few times. The chain carries TRBV7-6 and TRBJ2-6; D ambiguous. V lost 4 bases and J lost 4, with 8 bases in between. Germline CDR1 and CDR2: SGHVS and FNYEAQ. This CDR3 contains 14 residues. This CDR3 reads CASSSRGGANVLTF. CDR3 DNA sequence: TGTGCCAGCAGCTCCCGCGGAGGGGCCAACGTCCTGACTTTC.

CDR3 amino acids: CAISPGEDTGELFF. CDR3 in DNA: TGTGCCATCAGCCCGGGGGAGGACACCGGGGAGCTGTTTTTT. The chain has TRBV10-3 and TRBJ2-2; TRBD2 is a possible D gene (6 bases). Trimming shortened V by 6 bases and J by 3 bases, and 11 bases separated the two germline ends. This CDR3 spans 14 amino acids. Germline V lookup: CDR1 ENHRY, CDR2 SYGVKD.

The chain links TRBV13 to TRBJ1-1; no clear D. Trimming pared 3 bases from V and 2 bases from J, leaving 4 bases between. The CDR3 has 12 amino acids. Germline V CDR1 and CDR2: PRHDT, FYEKMQ (reference sequence). The CDR3 reads CASSFANTEAFF. The CDR3 region has the DNA TGTGCCAGCAGCTTCGCTAACACTGAAGCTTTCTTT.

The J gene is TRBJ1-4, the V gene TRBV6-2 or TRBV6-3; the D gene is possibly TRBD1 (6 bases). Germline loops: CDR1 MNHEY, CDR2 SVGEGT. The V gene lost 9 bases and the J gene lost 4 bases, with 12 bases spanning the gap. The CDR3 has 13 residues. The CDR3 protein is CASMRTVNEKLFF. In DNA form, the CDR3 reads TGTGCCAGTATGAGGACAGTTAATGAAAAACTGTTTTTT.

The rearrangement links TRBV7-2 to TRBJ1-5; possibly TRBD1 for D (6 bases). The V gene's germline CDR1 is SGHTA and CDR2 FQGNSA. The ends were cut back, 3 bases at V and 5 bases at J, with 11 bases in the middle. The CDR3 runs 14 residues. The CDR3 region has the DNA TGTGCCAGCAGCTTCGACGGGGGCTATCAGCCCCAGCATTTT. Protein product: CASSFDGGYQPQHF.

V gene TRBV7-6 combines with J gene TRBJ2-1; TRBD2 might be the D (7 bases). The V end lost 5 bases, the J end lost 8 bases, and 19 bases lay between the germline ends. The CDR3 is made up of 15 amino acids. The V gene's germline CDR1 is SGHVS and CDR2 FNYEAQ. The CDR3 nucleotides read TGTGCCAGCAGCCCTCGAGGGGGGGGGAGCTATGAGCAGTTCTTC. Translating it yields CASSPRGGGSYEQFF.

In its sample, this clonotype was seen many times. The chain uses TRBV7-2 and TRBJ2-1; 10 bases are a match to TRBD2. The length of the CDR3 is 15 residues. CDR1 is SGHTA and CDR2 is FQGNSA in the germline V gene. With V trimmed by 5 bases and J by 4 bases, 5 bases remained unmatched. The CDR3: CASSATSGDYNEQFF. CDR3 nucleotides: TGTGCCAGCAGCGCAACTAGCGGGGATTACAATGAGCAGTTCTTC.

This clonotype has more than one count but fewer than ten. The chain couples TRBV29-1 to TRBJ1-1; D possibly corresponds to TRBD1 (5 bases). Germline-derived CDR1 and CDR2 are SQVTM and ANQGSEA. Trimming stripped 7 bases from V and 5 bases from J, with 14 bases between. The CDR3 covers 12 residues. In DNA, the CDR3 is TGCAGCGCAAACGGGGCTAGGACTGAAGCTTTCTTT. It is translated as CSANGARTEAFF.

This clonotype was picked up many times. The V and J genes are TRBV5-1 and TRBJ1-5; no reliable D call. Germline values: CDR1 SGHRS, CDR2 YFSETQ. The V end was cut by 0 bases, the J end by 3 bases, with 4 bases between. This CDR3 comprises 13 residues. The CDR3 nucleotides are TGCGCCAGCAGCTTGGAACCCAATCAGCCCCAGCATTTT. Its protein is CASSLEPNQPQHF.

This chain connects TRBV4-3 to TRBJ1-5; D is unclear. CDR1 is LGHNA, CDR2 YSLEER, per germline. The V end lost 0 bases, the J end lost 6 bases, and 12 bases lay between the germline ends. The CDR3 extends over 15 amino acids. The CDR3 DNA sequence: TGCGCCAGCAGCCAAGATAGATCCAGCGTTCAGCCCCAGCATTTT. This encodes CASSQDRSSVQPQHF.

The V call is TRBV19, the J call TRBJ2-1, with D hard to call. The germline gives CDR1 LNHDA, CDR2 SQIVND (reference sequence). The CDR3 is 11 residues long. Trimming stripped 7 bases from V and 6 bases from J, with 7 bases between. Here the CDR3 reads CASMGGNEQFF. CDR3 sequence (DNA): TGTGCCAGTATGGGCGGCAATGAGCAGTTCTTC.

This clonotype was observed at least ten times. The rearrangement links TRBV4-1 to TRBJ2-7; the match to TRBD1 covers 11 bases. CDR1 and CDR2 (germline): MGHRA, YSYEKL. J lost 3 bases, V lost 0 bases, and 1 base had no gene match. CDR3 length equals 15 residues. The CDR3 region has the DNA TGCGCCAGCAGCCAAGAGGGGACAGGGGGCTACGAGCAGTACTTC. Translated: CASSQEGTGGYEQYF.

The chain carries TRBV5-1 and TRBJ2-5, with D possibly being TRBD2 (5 bases). There are 15 residues in the CDR3. Germline CDR1 reads SGHRS; CDR2 reads YFSETQ. V lost 2 bases and J 3 bases, leaving 14 bases between the germline ends. This CDR3 reads CASSLNRRVEETQYF. The CDR3 nucleotides are TGCGCCAGCAGCTTAAATCGGCGGGTCGAAGAGACCCAGTACTTC. Full variable domain (outside the CDR3, taken from reference TRBV5-1 and TRBJ2-5): KAGVTQTPRYLIKTRGQQVTLSCSPISGHRSVSWYQQTPGQGLQFLFEYFSETQRNKGNFPGRFSGRQFSNSRSEMNVSTLELGDSALYLCASSLNRRVEETQYFGPGTRLLVL.

This clonotype appeared a few times. This chain connects TRBV7-8 to TRBJ1-3; the D is unclear. This CDR3 has 16 amino acids. In germline, CDR1 is SGHVS, CDR2 FQNEAQ. The ends were cut back, 5 bases at V and 0 bases at J, with 14 bases in the middle. The DNA of the CDR3 is TGTGCCAGCAGCAAAGCGAGGCTCGTCTCTGGAAACACCATATATTTT. Encoded protein: CASSKARLVSGNTIYF.

In its sample, this clonotype was seen many times. CDR3 sequence: CASSTPSAGGRDTQYF. The CDR3 nucleotides read TGTGCCAGCAGCACCCCCTCAGCGGGGGGGAGGGATACGCAGTATTTT. This chain links TRBV7-9 with TRBJ2-3; 10 bases match TRBD2. V was clipped by 5 bases and J by 6 bases; unmatched bases: 11. The CDR3 is 16 residues long. The germline gives CDR1 SEHNR, CDR2 FQNEAQ (reference sequence). The whole variable domain, remainder taken from reference TRBV7-9 and TRBJ2-3, is DTGVSQNPRHKITKRGQNVTFRCDPISEHNRLYWYRQTLGQGPEFLTYFQNEAQLEKSRLLSDRFSAERPKGSFSTLEIQRTEQGDSAMYLCASSTPSAGGRDTQYFGPGTRLTVL.

This clonotype was seen only once. The chain links TRBV20-1 to TRBJ2-3, with 9 bases that match TRBD1. The junction had 6 bases not matched to a gene; V was cut back by 5 bases and J by 3 bases. CDR1 DFQATT and CDR2 SNEGSKA come from the germline V gene (reference sequence). The CDR3 loop spans 14 amino acids. The CDR3 loop reads CSAHTGGGTDTQYF. The CDR3 coding sequence is TGCAGTGCTCATACAGGGGGCGGGACAGATACGCAGTATTTT.

V gene TRBV7-2 combines with J gene TRBJ2-7; D remains unclear. Germline loops: CDR1 SGHTA, CDR2 FQGNSA. This CDR3 comprises 15 residues. V lost 1 base and J 6 bases, leaving 16 bases between the germline ends. The CDR3 nucleotides are TGTGCCAGCAGCTTAGGCAGGCATCCATCGAGCGAGCAGTACTTC. The encoded protein is CASSLGRHPSSEQYF.

V is TRBV4-1 and J is TRBJ2-2; perhaps TRBD2 as D (5 bases). The length of the CDR3 is 13 residues. In germline, CDR1 is MGHRA, CDR2 YSYEKL. Trimming pared 3 bases from V and 10 bases from J, leaving 12 bases between. The CDR3 is CASSQGSPPELFF. DNA for the CDR3: TGCGCCAGCAGCCAGGGGAGCCCCCCGGAGCTGTTTTTT.

The chain couples TRBV29-1 to TRBJ2-5; tentative D call: TRBD1 (5 bases). Trimming removed 6 bases at V and 4 bases at J, with 9 bases between. There are 11 residues in the CDR3. Germline V gene sequence: CDR1 SQVTM, CDR2 ANQGSEA. CDR3 amino acids: CSVTDRETQYF. The CDR3 bases are TGCAGCGTGACAGATCGAGAGACCCAGTACTTC.

This clonotype was seen only a few times. The chain uses TRBV10-1 and TRBJ2-1; D is perhaps TRBD1 (6 bases). CDR1 is WNHNN, CDR2 SYGVQD, per germline (reference sequence). V lost 5 bases and J lost 6, with 14 bases in between. CDR3 size: 14 residues. This CDR3 is CASSYTGTPNEQFF. The CDR3 DNA is TGCGCCAGCAGTTATACCGGGACACCCAATGAGCAGTTCTTC.

This clonotype was counted a few times. The rearrangement links TRBV19 to TRBJ1-2; TRBD1 is a possible D gene (6 bases). With 3 bases removed from V and 6 bases from J, the gap between germline ends came to 17 bases. Germline V CDR1 and CDR2: LNHDA, SQIVND (reference sequence). The CDR3 runs 15 residues. The CDR3 loop reads CASSIGQGIRDGYTF. The CDR3 bases are TGTGCCAGTAGTATCGGGCAGGGGATCCGGGATGGCTACACCTTC.

The chain carries TRBV6-5 and TRBJ2-1, with 13 bases that match TRBD2. V trimming: 6 bases; J trimming: 8 bases; junction bases outside the gene matches: 13. CDR1 is MNHEY, CDR2 SVGAGI, per germline. The CDR3 is made up of 17 amino acids. CDR3: CASSRTSGGARGYEQFF. The CDR3 nucleotides read TGTGCCAGCAGCCGCACTAGCGGGGGGGCCAGAGGCTATGAGCAGTTCTTC.